This T cell receptor beta chain was documented in a study of shared clonotypes between healthy human individuals (dated by TCRdb to the early 2020s). With regard to the full study: A few men and a couple of women, aged 18 to 49 years, made up the cohort. For each donor, three plates each were used for CD4 naive and CD4 memory, two plates were used for CD8 naive, and one plate was used for CD8 memory. To estimate repertoire size and how much clonotype sharing occurs between individuals, the study deeply sequenced the blood TCR repertoires of about 5 healthy adults. To increase sequencing depth and limit assay-specific biases, different laboratories used diverse techniques to prepare libraries and sequence TCR repertoires. Leukapheresis yielded between about 0.85 and 10 billion PBMCs per donor.

Points the paper makes about the study in general: Because the study included only a small number of donors, the genetic and exposure-history diversity represented was limited. Incomplete sequencing was indicated by rarefaction of sorted-subset datasets, despite the large sequencing depth. Naive subsets generally had larger estimated clonotype richness than memory subsets did. Sampling was restricted to blood, and TCR repertoires in tissues likely differ from the TCR repertoires found in blood. Compared with non-shared clonotypes, the clonotypes found in all four sorted-subset donors had higher generation probabilities. Based on pairwise subsampling, the degree of clonotype sharing among donors was expected to be affected by sequencing depth. Sharing across a few donors was observed for approximately 5% of naive CD4, over 3% of naive CD8, 2% to 2.5% of memory CD4, and around 0.44% of memory CD8 clonotypes.

Including the terminal cysteine and phenylalanine, the CDR3 comprises 11 residues. The sequence is cut down to CDR3 DNA, 33 bases in frame from base 1. V loses 8 bases, J loses 7 bases, and the germline ends lie 12 bases apart. The germline V gene yields MNHNS for CDR1 and SASEGT for CDR2. Of note for this clone: It has no known antigen specificity. There are no base qualities to consult, and no much larger clone falls within one base.

Using the deep immunoSEQ assay, multiplex PCR amplified TCR CDR3 regions from genomic DNA. For each cell subset, the extracted genomic DNA was distributed evenly across all wells of several immunoSEQ 96-well plates, and each plate served as one replicate. For sorted subsets, each replicate PCR was loaded with 200 ng genomic DNA, equivalent to about 30,000 T cell genomes. Purified libraries were quantified with a Qubit 3.0 fluorometer, sized on a Bioanalyzer 2100, and re-quantified with the KAPA Library Quantification kit. Every immunoSEQ 96-well plate was sequenced on a separate single-read 150-cycle Illumina NextSeq 550 flow cell. The authors' analysis ran thus. Because the immunoSEQ output included only junctional sequences and no quality scores, the filtering could not be the same as the filtering used for full-length reads. To assign V/J genes and CDR3, sequences were annotated against IMGT germline references using PyIR, a Python wrapper for IgBLAST v1.9. Reads were removed for weak V/J assignments (E-value above 1e-6), missing CDR3, stop codons, out-of-frame junctions, or ambiguous translated residues. V3J clonotypes were defined by identical inferred V gene, J gene, and CDR3 amino acid sequence. Percentage overlap between repertoires was computed as shared unique clonotypes divided by the size of the smaller repertoire. Repertoire richness was assessed with RTK rarefaction, the Chao1 estimator, and Recon v2.1 estimates of unobserved clonotypes. For all TCRbeta clonotypes obtained by the gDNA method from a few donors, generation probabilities were computed with OLGA. Here the immuneACCESS table is served through TCRdb, limited to in-frame sequences with V and J called. Missing clones are a known gap in these copies; in checked studies unresolved V genes cover under half, and the rest lacks a known reason. V and J calls and clone size are copied from that table; D and trimming were computed from the DNA. In all, the sample holds around 700,000 clones, and 73% of those were seen once. The top ten hold around 1.8% of the sample.

The donors were healthy, HIV-negative adults who had no recently reported acute infections or vaccinations. All donors were Caucasian adults living in Nashville, Tennessee, USA. CD4+ T cells were enriched by magnetic negative selection; naive cells were then positively selected on CD45RA, and the negative fraction formed the memory subset. Blood was obtained by leukapheresis, after which PBMCs were separated by Ficoll-Histopaque density gradient centrifugation and cryopreserved in liquid nitrogen vapor phase. Analytical flow cytometry was used to check the purity and quantity of every magnetically sorted T cell population. Genomic DNA was isolated from every sorted fraction and measured by UV absorbance on a Nanodrop 2000c.

The chain employs TRBV6-1 and TRBJ2-7; the D gene identity is not certain. The sequencing input was memory CD4+ T cells sorted from blood. Explained via the paper, the cell subset or site label denotes: CD45RA-negative fraction. This TCR was recovered from a woman aged 25 to 45 in good health. The DNA sequence follows: TGTGCCAGCTCCCCGGCGTGGGAGCAGTACTTC. Translated, it reads CASSPAWEQYF.